This T cell receptor (beta chain) was recorded in a study of CD8 T cells in ankylosing spondylitis. Broader study findings: Disease-linked clones displayed a CD8+ phenotype and appeared relatively rarely in peripheral blood. Seemingly characteristic of ankylosing spondylitis blood was a TCR beta motif consisting of 7 or 8 highly homologous variants.

Germline V gene data show CDR1 as MNHEY and CDR2 as SMNVEV (reference sequence). The germline V and J ends were trimmed by 6 bases and 6 bases, with 12 bases remaining between them. This CDR3 region has 12 residues. TCRdb reprocessed the 5' RACE reads via MiXCR and lists one record per CDR3 protein. The table shows over 130,000 distinct CDR3 sequences, with about 42% occurring only once. This clonotype was picked up many times. Its specificity is not known. This clonotype originated in a male donor with ankylosing spondylitis. The sequenced sample consisted of synovial fluid, either unsorted or a sorted T cell fraction (not recorded which). The genes are TRBV27 and TRBJ2-7; D not certain. The CDR3 spells CASSGISGEQYF. CDR3 DNA: TGTGCCAGCAGCGGAATTTCTGGCGAGCAGTACTTC.